The T cell receptor (beta chain) under discussion was sequenced for a study of blood T cell repertoires in COVID-19. Study-level background: Spain, Italy and the United States supplied samples that represented acute and convalescent COVID-19. PBMCs, B-cell-depleted T cells, or T cells were the source of the cDNA or gDNA that made up the material.

This clone was seen only once. As originally analysed: For nucleated cells, counts were estimated from reference gene primer amplification. The repertoire was sequenced with immunoSEQ multiplex PCR; TCRdb's copy has only in-frame clones and lacks some. V, J and clone size were drawn from that table, and D and trimming were deduced from the DNA. In the table there are 150,000 or so clones, roughly 78% of which are singletons. CDR3 length: 16 amino acids. CDR1 SGHNT and CDR2 YYREEE come from the germline V gene (reference sequence). V was clipped by 3 bases and J by 0 bases; unmatched bases: 8. Specimen: peripheral blood. This chain joins TRBV5-4 and TRBJ2-5; TRBD2 matches 7 bases. The receptor's source is a human donor with acute or convalescent COVID-19. The donor label of this sample is uncertain. The CDR3 nucleotides read TGTGCCAGCAGCTCCGGACTAGGGAGGAACCAAGAGACCCAGTACTTC. It yields the protein CASSSGLGRNQETQYF.